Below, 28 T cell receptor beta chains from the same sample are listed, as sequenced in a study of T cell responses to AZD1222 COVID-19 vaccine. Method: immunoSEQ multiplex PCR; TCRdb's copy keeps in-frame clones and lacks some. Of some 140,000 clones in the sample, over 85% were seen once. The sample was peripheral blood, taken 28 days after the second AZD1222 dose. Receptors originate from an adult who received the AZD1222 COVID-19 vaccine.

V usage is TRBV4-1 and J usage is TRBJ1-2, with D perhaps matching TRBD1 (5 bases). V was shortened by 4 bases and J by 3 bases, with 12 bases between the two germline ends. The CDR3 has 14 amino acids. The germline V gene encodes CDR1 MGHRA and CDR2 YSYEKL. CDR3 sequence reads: CASSPSLGDYGYTF. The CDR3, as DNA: TGCGCCAGCAGCCCCTCTTTAGGGGACTATGGCTACACCTTC.

The CDR3 spells CASSSLPGGTRFSRETQYF. The CDR3, as DNA: TGTGCCAGTAGTTCGCTGCCCGGTGGGACTAGATTTAGTCGGGAGACCCAGTACTTC. V and J are TRBV19 and TRBJ2-5; TRBD2 agrees at 8 bases. V lost 5 bases, J lost 5 bases, and 22 bases stayed unmatched. Germline V gives CDR1 LNHDA, CDR2 SQIVND (reference sequence). CDR3 length equals 19 residues.

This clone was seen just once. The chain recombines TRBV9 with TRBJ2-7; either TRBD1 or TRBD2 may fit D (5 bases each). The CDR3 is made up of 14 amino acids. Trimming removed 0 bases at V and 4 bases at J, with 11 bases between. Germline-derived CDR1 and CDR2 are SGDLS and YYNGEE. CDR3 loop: CASSVAGTSYEQYF. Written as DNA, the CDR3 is TGTGCCAGCAGCGTAGCGGGGACGAGTTACGAGCAGTACTTC. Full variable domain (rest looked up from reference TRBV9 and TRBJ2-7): DSGVTQTPKHLITATGQRVTLRCSPRSGDLSVYWYQQSLDQGLQFLIQYYNGEERAKGNILERFSAQQFPDLHSELNLSSLELGDSALYFCASSVAGTSYEQYFGPGTRLTVT.

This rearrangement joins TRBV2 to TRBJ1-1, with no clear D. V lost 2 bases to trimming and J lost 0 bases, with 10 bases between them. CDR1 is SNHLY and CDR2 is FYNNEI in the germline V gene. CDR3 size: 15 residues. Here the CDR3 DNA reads TGTGCCAGCAGTGAAATTCCACAGTTGAACACTGAAGCTTTCTTT. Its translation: CASSEIPQLNTEAFF.

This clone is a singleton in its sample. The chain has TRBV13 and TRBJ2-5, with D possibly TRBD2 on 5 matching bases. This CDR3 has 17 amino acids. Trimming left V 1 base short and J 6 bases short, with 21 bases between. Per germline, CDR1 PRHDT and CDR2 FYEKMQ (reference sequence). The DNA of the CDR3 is TGTGCCAGCAGCTTAGATGGGTCTAGCATGTCCCGAAAGACCCAGTACTTC. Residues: CASSLDGSSMSRKTQYF.

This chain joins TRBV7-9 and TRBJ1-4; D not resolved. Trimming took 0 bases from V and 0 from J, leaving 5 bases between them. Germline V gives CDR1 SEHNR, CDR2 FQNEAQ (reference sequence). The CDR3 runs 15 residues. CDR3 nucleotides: TGTGCCAGCAGCTTAGCGGGGACAACTAATGAAAAACTGTTTTTT. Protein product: CASSLAGTTNEKLFF.

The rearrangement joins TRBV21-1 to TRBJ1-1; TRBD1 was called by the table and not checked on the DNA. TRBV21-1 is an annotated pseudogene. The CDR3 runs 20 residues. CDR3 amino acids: CASSKRTKIRDRGGETEAFF. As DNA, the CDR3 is TGTGCCAGCAGCAAAAGGACTAAGATTAGGGACAGGGGAGGAGAAACTGAAGCTTTCTTT.

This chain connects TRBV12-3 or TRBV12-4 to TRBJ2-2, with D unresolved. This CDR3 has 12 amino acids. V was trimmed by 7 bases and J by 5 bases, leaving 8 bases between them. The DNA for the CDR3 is TGTGCCAGCACTGGGCGAACCGGGGAGCTGTTTTTT. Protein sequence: CASTGRTGELFF.

The CDR3 nucleotides are TGTGCCACGGACGGAAACAATGAGCAGTTCTTC. Encoded protein: CATDGNNEQFF. The rearrangement uses TRBV19 and TRBJ2-1; D is uncertain. Germline V gene lookup returns CDR1 LNHDA and CDR2 SQIVND (reference sequence). Trimming pared 10 bases from V and 5 bases from J, leaving 9 bases between. This CDR3 contains 11 residues.

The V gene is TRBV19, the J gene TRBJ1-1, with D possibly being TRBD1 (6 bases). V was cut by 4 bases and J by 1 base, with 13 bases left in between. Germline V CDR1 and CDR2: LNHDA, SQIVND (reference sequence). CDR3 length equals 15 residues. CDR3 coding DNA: TGTGCCAGTAGTAAGTTCCCGACAGGGAACACTGAAGCTTTCTTT. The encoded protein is CASSKFPTGNTEAFF.

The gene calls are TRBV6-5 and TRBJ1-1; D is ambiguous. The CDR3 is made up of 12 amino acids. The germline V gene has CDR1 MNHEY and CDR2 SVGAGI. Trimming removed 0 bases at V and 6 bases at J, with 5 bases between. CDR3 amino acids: CASSYSGSEAFF. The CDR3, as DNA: TGTGCCAGCAGTTACTCGGGTTCTGAAGCTTTCTTT.

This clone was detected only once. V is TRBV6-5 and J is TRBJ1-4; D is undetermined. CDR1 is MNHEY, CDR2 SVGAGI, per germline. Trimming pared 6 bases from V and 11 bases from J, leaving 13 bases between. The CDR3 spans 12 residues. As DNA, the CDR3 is TGTGCCAGCAGGGGCAGTTTGAGGAAACTGTTTTTT. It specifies CASRGSLRKLFF.

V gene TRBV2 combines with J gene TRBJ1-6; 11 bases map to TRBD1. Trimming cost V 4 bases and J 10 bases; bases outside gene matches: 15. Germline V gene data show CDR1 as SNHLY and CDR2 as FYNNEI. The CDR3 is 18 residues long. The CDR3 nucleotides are TGTGCCAGCAGTGTGTGGACAGGGGGCTCGCCTGGTAGGTCACCCCTCCACTTT. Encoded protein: CASSVWTGGSPGRSPLHF.

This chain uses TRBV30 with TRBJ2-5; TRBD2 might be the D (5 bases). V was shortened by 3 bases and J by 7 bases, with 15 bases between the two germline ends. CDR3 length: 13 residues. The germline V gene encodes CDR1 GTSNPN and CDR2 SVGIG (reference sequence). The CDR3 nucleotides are TGTGCCTGGAGGTATCCACCCAGCGGGACCCAGTACTTC. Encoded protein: CAWRYPPSGTQYF.

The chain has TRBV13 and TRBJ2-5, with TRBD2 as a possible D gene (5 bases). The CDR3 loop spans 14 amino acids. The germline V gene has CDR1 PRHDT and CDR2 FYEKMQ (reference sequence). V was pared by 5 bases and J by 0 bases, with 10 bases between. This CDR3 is CASSPGLNQETQYF. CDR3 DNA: TGTGCCAGCAGCCCCGGACTTAACCAAGAGACCCAGTACTTC.

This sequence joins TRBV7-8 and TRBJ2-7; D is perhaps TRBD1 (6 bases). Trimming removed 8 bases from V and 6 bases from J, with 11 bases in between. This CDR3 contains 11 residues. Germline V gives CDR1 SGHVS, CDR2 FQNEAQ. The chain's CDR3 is CASHDRFEQYF. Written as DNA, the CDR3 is TGTGCCAGCCATGACAGGTTCGAGCAGTACTTC. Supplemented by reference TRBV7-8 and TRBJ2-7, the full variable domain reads GAGVSQSPRYKVAKRGQDVALRCDPISGHVSLFWYQQALGQGPEFLTYFQNEAQLDKSGLPSDRFFAERPEGSVSTLKIQRTQQEDSAVYLCASHDRFEQYFGPGTRLTVT.

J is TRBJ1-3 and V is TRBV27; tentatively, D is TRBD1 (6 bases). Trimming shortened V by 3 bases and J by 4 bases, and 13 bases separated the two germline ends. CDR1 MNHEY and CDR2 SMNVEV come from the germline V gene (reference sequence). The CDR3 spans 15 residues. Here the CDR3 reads CASSFQGTSGNTIYF. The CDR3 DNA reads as TGTGCCAGCAGTTTCCAGGGGACTTCAGGAAACACCATATATTTT.

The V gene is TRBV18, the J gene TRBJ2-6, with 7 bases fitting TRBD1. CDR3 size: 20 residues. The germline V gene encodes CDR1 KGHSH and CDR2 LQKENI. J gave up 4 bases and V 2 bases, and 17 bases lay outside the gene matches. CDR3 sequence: CASSPIIWDRKYVGANVLTF. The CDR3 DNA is TGTGCCAGCTCACCAATAATCTGGGACAGAAAGTACGTCGGGGCCAACGTCCTGACTTTC.

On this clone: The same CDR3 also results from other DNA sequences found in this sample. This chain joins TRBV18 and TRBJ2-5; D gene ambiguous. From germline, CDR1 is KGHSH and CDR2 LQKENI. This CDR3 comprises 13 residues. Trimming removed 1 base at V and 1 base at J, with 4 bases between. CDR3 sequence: CASSPLTQETQYF. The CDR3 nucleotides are TGTGCCAGCTCACCACTTACCCAAGAGACCCAGTACTTC.

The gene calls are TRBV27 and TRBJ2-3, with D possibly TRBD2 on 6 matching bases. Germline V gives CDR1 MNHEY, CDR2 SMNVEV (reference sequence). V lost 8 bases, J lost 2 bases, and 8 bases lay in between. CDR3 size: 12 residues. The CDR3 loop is CASRGDTDTQYF. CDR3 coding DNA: TGTGCCAGCCGCGGGGACACAGATACGCAGTATTTT.

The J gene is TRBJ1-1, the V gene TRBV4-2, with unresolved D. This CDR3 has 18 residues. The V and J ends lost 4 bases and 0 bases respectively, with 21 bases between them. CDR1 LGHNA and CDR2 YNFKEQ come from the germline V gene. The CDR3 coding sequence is TGTGCCAGCAGCCTACCGGAACGGACGGAATTGATGAACACTGAAGCTTTCTTT. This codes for CASSLPERTELMNTEAFF.

CDR3 loop: CASRPQGRSYNEQFF. The CDR3 DNA reads TGCGCCAGCAGGCCTCAGGGACGGTCCTACAATGAGCAGTTCTTC. V gene TRBV5-1 combines with J gene TRBJ2-1, with D tentatively TRBD1 or TRBD2 (5 bases each). Germline assignment: CDR1 SGHRS and CDR2 YFSETQ. The CDR3 is 15 amino acids. V was pared by 5 bases and J by 1 base, with 13 bases between.

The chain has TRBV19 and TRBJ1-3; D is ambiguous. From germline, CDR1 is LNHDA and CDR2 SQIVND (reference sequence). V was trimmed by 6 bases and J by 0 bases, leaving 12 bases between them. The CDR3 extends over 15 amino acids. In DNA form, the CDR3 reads TGTGCCAGTAGATCCTGGGCGAGCTCTGGAAACACCATATATTTT. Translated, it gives CASRSWASSGNTIYF.

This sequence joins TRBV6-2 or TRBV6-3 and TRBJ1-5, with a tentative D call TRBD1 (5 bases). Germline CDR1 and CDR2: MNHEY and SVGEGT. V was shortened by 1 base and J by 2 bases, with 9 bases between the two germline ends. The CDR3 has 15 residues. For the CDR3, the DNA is TGTGCCAGCAGTTACTGGTGGGGGGGCAATCAGCCCCAGCATTTT. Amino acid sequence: CASSYWWGGNQPQHF.

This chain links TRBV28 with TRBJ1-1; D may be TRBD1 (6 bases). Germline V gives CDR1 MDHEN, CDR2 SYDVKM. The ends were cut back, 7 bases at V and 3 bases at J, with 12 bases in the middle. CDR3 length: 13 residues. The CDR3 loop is CASTVSGDTEAFF. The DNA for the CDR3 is TGTGCCAGCACGGTATCAGGGGACACTGAAGCTTTCTTT.

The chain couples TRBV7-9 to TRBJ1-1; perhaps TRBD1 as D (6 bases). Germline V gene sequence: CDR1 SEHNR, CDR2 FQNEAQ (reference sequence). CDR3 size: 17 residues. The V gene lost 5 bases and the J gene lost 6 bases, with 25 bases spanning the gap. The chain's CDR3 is CASSKRPHSRGWPEAFF. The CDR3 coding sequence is TGTGCCAGCAGCAAACGTCCCCACTCCAGGGGTTGGCCTGAAGCTTTCTTT. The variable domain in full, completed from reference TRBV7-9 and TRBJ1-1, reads DTGVSQNPRHKITKRGQNVTFRCDPISEHNRLYWYRQTLGQGPEFLTYFQNEAQLEKSRLLSDRFSAERPKGSFSTLEIQRTEQGDSAMYLCASSKRPHSRGWPEAFFGQGTRLTVV.

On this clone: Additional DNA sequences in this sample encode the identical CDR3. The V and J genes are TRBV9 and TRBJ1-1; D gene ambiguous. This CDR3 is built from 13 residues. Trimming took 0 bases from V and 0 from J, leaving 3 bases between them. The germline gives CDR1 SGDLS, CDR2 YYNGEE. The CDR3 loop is CASSVELNTEAFF. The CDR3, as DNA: TGTGCCAGCAGCGTAGAGTTGAACACTGAAGCTTTCTTT.

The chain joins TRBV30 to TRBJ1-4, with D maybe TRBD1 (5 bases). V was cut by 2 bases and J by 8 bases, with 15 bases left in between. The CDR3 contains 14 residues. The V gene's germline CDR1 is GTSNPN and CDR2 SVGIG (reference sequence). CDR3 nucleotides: TGTGCCTGGAGTCCTACAGGCGGGGAAGAAAAACTGTTTTTT. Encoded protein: CAWSPTGGEEKLFF.